This is a list of T cell receptor beta chains from one sample in a study of shared clonotypes between healthy human individuals. The protocol was immunoSEQ multiplex PCR, while the TCRdb copy is restricted to in-frame clones and leaves out a portion. This sample has roughly 220,000 clones, with approximately 65% found just once. Sequenced: memory CD4+ T cells sorted from blood. Receptor source: a man aged 25-40 years in good health. CDR3s include the opening cysteine and the closing phenylalanine or tryptophan. A D gene is named only where the DNA matches it firmly. Clone size is shown for a subset of rows, as once, few, many or a class of expanded clone.

D gene	J gene	clone size	V gene	CDR3 DNA	CDR3 protein
TRBD2	TRBJ2-5	-	TRBV7-2	TGTGCCAGCAGCTTATCCACCGGGAGGGGGCAAGAGACCCAGTACTTC	CASSLSTGRGQETQYF
TRBD2	TRBJ2-1	few	TRBV2	TGTGCCAGCAGTACCCGACTAGCGGAGCACAATGAGCAGTTCTTC	CASSTRLAEHNEQFF
TRBD2	TRBJ2-5	-	TRBV5-6	TGTGCCAGCAGCTTGGGGGGGACTAGCGGGCAGACCCAGTACTTC	CASSLGGTSGQTQYF
-	TRBJ2-1	-	TRBV19	TGTGCCAGTACCCATGGCGGGTTCTACAATGAGCAGTTCTTC	CASTHGGFYNEQFF
-	TRBJ2-4	-	TRBV28	TGTGCCAGCAGTTTCACAAAGTTGTGGGACCCTAGCCGGGACATTCAGTACTTC	CASSFTKLWDPSRDIQYF
-	TRBJ2-3	few	TRBV7-2	TGTGCCAGCAGCTTACGTTCGACCACAGATACGCAGTATTTT	CASSLRSTTDTQYF
-	TRBJ1-5	-	TRBV28	TGTGCCAGCAGTTTAAGCGAAAGGGTCAATCAGCCCCAGCATTTT	CASSLSERVNQPQHF
-	TRBJ2-5	-	TRBV5-4	TGTGCCAGCAGCTCTGGGATGGAGGGGACCGGTCAAGAGACCCAGTACTTC	CASSSGMEGTGQETQYF
TRBD1	TRBJ1-2	few	TRBV25-1	TGTGCCAGCAGTACCACAGCCGGGACAGGGGAGGGCTACACCTTC	CASSTTAGTGEGYTF
TRBD2	TRBJ2-7	once	TRBV14	TGTGCCAGCAGCCCGCCGGGACTAGCGGGGGGATACTTGCAGCAGCAGTACTTC	CASSPPGLAGGYLQQQYF
TRBD1	TRBJ2-5	once	TRBV5-6	TGTGCCAGCAGCCTTACCGGGACAGAAGAAGAGACCCAGTACTTC	CASSLTGTEEETQYF
-	TRBJ2-7	-	TRBV6-1	TGTGCCAGCAGTGAAATTAGAGCCCCTCCGGGCTCCTACGAGCAGTACTTC	CASSEIRAPPGSYEQYF
-	TRBJ1-4	-	TRBV10-3	TGTGCCATCAGTGGTGGGACCGGGTTGTTTTTT	CAISGGTGLFF
TRBD1	TRBJ2-7	-	TRBV7-6	TGTGCCAGCAGCCCCAGGACAGGGGGCCCCGAGCAGTACTTC	CASSPRTGGPEQYF
TRBD2	TRBJ2-7	once	TRBV6-5	TGTGCCAGCAGTTACGGGAATAGCGGGAGGGTTTGGGAGCAGTACTTC	CASSYGNSGRVWEQYF
-	TRBJ2-7	-	TRBV5-5	TGTGCCAGCAGCCGGGTAGGGGCAGGGTACTCCTACGAGCAGTACTTC	CASSRVGAGYSYEQYF
TRBD2	TRBJ2-7	-	TRBV9	TGTGCCAGCAGCAAGGGACTAGCGGGAGGTCTCAACGAGCAGTACTTC	CASSKGLAGGLNEQYF
-	TRBJ2-1	-	TRBV6-6	TGTGCCAGCAGTTACTTTGGCTATTCCAATGAGCAGTTCTTC	CASSYFGYSNEQFF
TRBD2	TRBJ2-5	-	TRBV11-1	TGTGCCAGCAGTCTTCAGCTAGCGGGAGCAGAGACCCAGTACTTC	CASSLQLAGAETQYF
TRBD2	TRBJ2-2	-	TRBV5-6	TGTGCCAGCAGCTTGTTTGCGGGAGGGACCAGTTTGGACACCGGGGAGCTGTTTTTT	CASSLFAGGTSLDTGELFF
TRBD2	TRBJ2-3	many	TRBV9	TGTGCCAGCAGCGGGATATTGGGAGGGACGCAGTATTTT	CASSGILGGTQYF
-	TRBJ2-3	-	TRBV27	TGTGCCAGCAGTTTAGGACGGGCAGATACGCAGTATTTT	CASSLGRADTQYF
-	TRBJ2-2	-	TRBV4-3	TGCGCCAGCAGCCAAGATATCATCAGGGCCGCCGGGGAGCTGTTTTTT	CASSQDIIRAAGELFF
-	TRBJ1-1	-	TRBV4-1	TGCGCCAGCAGCCCCAGGTTGGGGAACACTGAAGCTTTCTTT	CASSPRLGNTEAFF
-	TRBJ2-1	once	TRBV11-1	TGTGCCAGCAGCCAGTCAAGATACAATGAGCAGTTCTTC	CASSQSRYNEQFF
-	TRBJ2-1	few	TRBV12-5	TGTGCTAGTGGTCAAGTCGGACTGGGACCGTCCAATGAGCAGTTCTTC	CASGQVGLGPSNEQFF
-	TRBJ2-4	-	TRBV5-4	TGTGCCAGCAGCTTGGCCACGTCCAGGAGGGCCAAAAACATTCAGTACTTC	CASSLATSRRAKNIQYF
-	TRBJ2-1	-	TRBV6-6	TGTGCCAGCAGTTACTCACGGGCGAAGGAGTTCTTC	CASSYSRAKEFF
-	TRBJ2-7	-	TRBV5-1	TGCGCCAGCAGCTTGGTGGTCGGGACGGAGGCCTACGAGCAGTACTTC	CASSLVVGTEAYEQYF
TRBD1	TRBJ2-7	-	TRBV29-1	TGCAGCGTTGTAGCTCACACAGGGGTCGGCTACGAGCAGTACTTC	CSVVAHTGVGYEQYF
TRBD1	TRBJ2-5	-	TRBV5-5	TGTGCCAGCAGCTCGGGACAGATTAAAGAGACCCAGTACTTC	CASSSGQIKETQYF
-	TRBJ2-5	-	TRBV12-2	TGTGCAAGTCGCCTAGGGACAGGGGAAGGAGAGACCCAGTACTTC	CASRLGTGEGETQYF
-	TRBJ1-4	-	TRBV5-6	TGTGCCAGCACTTATGGGGGCTGGAGTGAAAAACTGTTTTTT	CASTYGGWSEKLFF
-	TRBJ2-3	-	TRBV7-8	TGTGCCAGCAGCTTAGTTGCCTCCGGGATTGGGACAGATACGCAGTATTTT	CASSLVASGIGTDTQYF
-	TRBJ1-5	-	TRBV18	TGTGCCAGCTCGGACAGCAATCAGCCCCAGCATTTT	CASSDSNQPQHF
TRBD2	TRBJ2-1	once	TRBV5-4	TGTGCCAGCAGCTTGGGCGGGAGTGTCTTTTATGAGCAGTTCTTC	CASSLGGSVFYEQFF
TRBD1	TRBJ2-3	-	TRBV5-1	TGCGCCAGCAGCTTTGGACAGGGGGCGGGAGATACGCAGTATTTT	CASSFGQGAGDTQYF
-	TRBJ2-5	-	TRBV5-1	TGCGCCAGCACCGAACAGGGCGGCGAGACCCAGTACTTC	CASTEQGGETQYF
-	TRBJ2-4	-	TRBV27	TGTGCCAGCAGTTCCGACAGGAAACGAAACATTCAGTACTTC	CASSSDRKRNIQYF
-	TRBJ2-1	-	TRBV11-2	TGTGCCAGCAGCTTAAGGGGCGGGCGAGTGTCGGGCAATGAGCAGTTCTTC	CASSLRGGRVSGNEQFF
-	TRBJ1-5	few	TRBV15	TGTGCCACCAGGGGGGGAAATAGCAATCAGCCCCAGCATTTT	CATRGGNSNQPQHF
TRBD2	TRBJ2-7	-	TRBV5-1	TGCGCCAGCAGCTTGGATCGGGAGGACGAGCAGTACTTC	CASSLDREDEQYF
-	TRBJ2-3	few	TRBV10-1	TGCGCCAACAGTACAGGGAATGGCACAGATACGCAGTATTTT	CANSTGNGTDTQYF
-	TRBJ2-3	-	TRBV29-1	TGCAGCGTTGAAGGGGGGCGAGGGATGGATACGCAGTATTTT	CSVEGGRGMDTQYF
TRBD2	TRBJ2-1	once	TRBV28	TGTGCCAGCAGTTTAGGAGGCTTGGGACTAGCGGGAGGCGATGAGCAGTTCTTC	CASSLGGLGLAGGDEQFF
-	TRBJ2-5	few	TRBV19	TGTGCCAGTAGTATAGATTCGAACCGGAGGGAGACCCAGTACTTC	CASSIDSNRRETQYF
-	TRBJ1-4	-	TRBV28	TGTGCCAGCAGCCCCCCCCGTGAAAAACTGTTTTTT	CASSPPREKLFF
TRBD1	TRBJ1-5	few	TRBV19	TGTGCCAGTAGTATTGGACAGGGGCTGGGCAATCAGCCCCAGCATTTT	CASSIGQGLGNQPQHF
TRBD1	TRBJ2-5	-	TRBV7-3	TGTGCCAGCAGCTCAGGGGGAGAGACCCAGTACTTC	CASSSGGETQYF
-	TRBJ2-3	few	TRBV7-2	TGTGCCAGCAGCCGACCACCAGATACGCAGTATTTT	CASSRPPDTQYF
-	TRBJ2-1	-	TRBV10-1	TGCGCCAGCAGTGAGTCTCCGGGAGTTCGCCCTAATGAGCAGTTCTTC	CASSESPGVRPNEQFF
-	TRBJ2-5	few	TRBV15	TGTGCCACCAGCACCCAGGACCGAAACAAAGAGACCCAGTACTTC	CATSTQDRNKETQYF
TRBD2	TRBJ2-1	once	TRBV18	TGTGCCAGCTCACCACTGCTAGCGGGAGGGAGCTACAATGAGCAGTTCTTC	CASSPLLAGGSYNEQFF
-	TRBJ2-3	once	TRBV28	TGTGCCAGCGAAAATAGAAAGATCTGGGGACATACGCAGTATTTT	CASENRKIWGHTQYF
-	TRBJ1-1	few	TRBV18	TGTGCCAGCTCACCCCTTCCTCTGGGAGGGGTGAACACTGAAGCTTTCTTT	CASSPLPLGGVNTEAFF